These 5 T cell receptor beta chains came from one sample sequenced in a study of blood T cells in healthy people across ages. A sample-barcoded 5' primer and a J-beta primer mix were used in a second PCR of about 7 to 12 cycles. MiXCR, run by TCRdb on the 5' RACE reads, gives a single entry per CDR3 protein. The sample lists over 1,500,000 distinct CDR3 sequences; approximately 40% were seen once. Sequenced: blood. All receptors come from a human donor in good health.

J is TRBJ2-3 and V is TRBV20-1; the match to TRBD2 covers 13 bases. This CDR3 contains 17 residues. The V gene's germline CDR1 is DFQATT and CDR2 SNEGSKA (reference sequence). Germline trimming cut 3 bases from V and 6 bases from J; bases unmatched to any gene: 12. CDR3 amino acids: CSASTGTSGAPPDTQYF. The CDR3 DNA reads as TGCAGTGCTAGCACCGGGACTAGCGGGGCCCCCCCCGATACGCAGTATTTT.

In its sample, this clonotype was seen many times. The J gene is TRBJ1-4, the V gene TRBV4-2; possibly TRBD1 for D (5 bases). The germline V gene has CDR1 LGHNA and CDR2 YNFKEQ. Trimming took 1 base from V and 6 from J, leaving 15 bases between them. This CDR3 contains 16 residues. The CDR3 DNA reads as TGTGCCAGCAGCCAAGGGGGGACCGCCGAAGATGAAAAACTGTTTTTT. Translating gives CASSQGGTAEDEKLFF.

This clonotype has a handful of counts. The CDR3 loop reads CASSVDLDSRYEQYF. CDR3 DNA: TGTGCCAGCAGCGTAGACCTGGACAGCCGATACGAGCAGTACTTC. The chain employs TRBV9 and TRBJ2-7; D is perhaps TRBD1 (6 bases). This CDR3 region has 15 residues. Germline-derived CDR1 and CDR2 are SGDLS and YYNGEE. V dropped 0 bases and J dropped 4 bases, with 14 bases sitting between them.

This clonotype was seen a few times. The V call is TRBV29-1, the J call TRBJ1-2; possibly TRBD1 for D (6 bases). The CDR3 totals 14 residues. Germline V gives CDR1 SQVTM, CDR2 ANQGSEA. Trimming removed 4 bases from V and 1 base from J, with 13 bases in between. The CDR3 sequence: CSVAAGVRNYGYTF. CDR3 sequence (DNA): TGCAGCGTTGCCGCAGGGGTTCGTAACTATGGCTACACCTTC.

The rearrangement links TRBV4-1 to TRBJ1-4, with 7 bases aligning to TRBD1. Germline V gene sequence: CDR1 MGHRA, CDR2 YSYEKL. Germline trimming cut 1 base from V and 6 bases from J; bases unmatched to any gene: 5. The CDR3 is 15 residues long. Written as DNA, the CDR3 is TGCGCCAGCAGCCAAGTTACCGACAGGGATGAAAAACTGTTTTTT. Protein: CASSQVTDRDEKLFF.